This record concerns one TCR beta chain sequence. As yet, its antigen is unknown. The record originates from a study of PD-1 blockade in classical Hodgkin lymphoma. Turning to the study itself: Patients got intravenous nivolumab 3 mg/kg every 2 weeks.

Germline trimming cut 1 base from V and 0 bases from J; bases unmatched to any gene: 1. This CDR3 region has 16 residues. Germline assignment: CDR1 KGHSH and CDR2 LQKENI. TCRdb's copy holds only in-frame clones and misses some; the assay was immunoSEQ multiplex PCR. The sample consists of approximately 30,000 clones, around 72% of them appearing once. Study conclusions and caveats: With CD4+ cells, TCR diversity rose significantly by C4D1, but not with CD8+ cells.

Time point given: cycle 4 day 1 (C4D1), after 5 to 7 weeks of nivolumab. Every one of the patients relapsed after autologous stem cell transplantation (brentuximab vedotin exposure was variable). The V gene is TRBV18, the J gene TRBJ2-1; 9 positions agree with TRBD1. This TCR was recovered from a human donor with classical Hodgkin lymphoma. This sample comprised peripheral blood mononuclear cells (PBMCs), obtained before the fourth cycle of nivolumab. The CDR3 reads CASSPRQGVSYNEQFF. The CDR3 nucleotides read TGTGCCAGCTCACCACGACAGGGGGTCTCCTACAATGAGCAGTTCTTC.